This TCR beta chain was sequenced in a study of blood T cells in healthy people across ages. Trimming took 6 bases from V and 8 from J, leaving 16 bases between them. CDR1 is SNHLY, CDR2 FYNNEI, per germline. The length of the CDR3 is 13 residues. Through a sample-barcoded 5' primer and a J-beta primer mix, a second PCR was run for roughly 6 to 12 cycles. TCRdb called the 5' RACE reads again in MiXCR, with one record for every CDR3 protein. The sample contains some 640,000 distinct CDR3 sequences, 25% to 30% of which appear only once. The sample consisted of blood. The receptor's source is a woman of 80 years or more in good health. The chain carries TRBV2 and TRBJ1-2; D remains unclear. The CDR3: CASSSWTESGYTF. The CDR3 region has the DNA TGTGCCAGCAGCTCATGGACTGAATCGGGCTACACCTTC.